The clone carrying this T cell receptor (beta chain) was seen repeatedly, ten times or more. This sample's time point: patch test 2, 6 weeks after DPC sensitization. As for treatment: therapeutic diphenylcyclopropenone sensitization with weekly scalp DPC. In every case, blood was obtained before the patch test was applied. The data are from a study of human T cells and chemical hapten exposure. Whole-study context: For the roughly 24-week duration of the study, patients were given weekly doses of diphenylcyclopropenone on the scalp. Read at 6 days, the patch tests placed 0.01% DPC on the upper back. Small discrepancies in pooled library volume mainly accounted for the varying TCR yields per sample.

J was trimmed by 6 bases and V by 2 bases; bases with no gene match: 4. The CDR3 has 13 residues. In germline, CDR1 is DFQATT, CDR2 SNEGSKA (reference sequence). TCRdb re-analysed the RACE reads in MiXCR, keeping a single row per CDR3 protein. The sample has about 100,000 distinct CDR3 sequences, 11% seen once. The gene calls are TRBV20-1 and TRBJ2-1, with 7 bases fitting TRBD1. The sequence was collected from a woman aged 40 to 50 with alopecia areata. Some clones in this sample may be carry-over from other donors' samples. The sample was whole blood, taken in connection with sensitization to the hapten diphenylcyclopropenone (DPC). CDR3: CSARYPGGNEQFF. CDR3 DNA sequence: TGCAGTGCTAGATACCCAGGGGGCAATGAGCAGTTCTTC.